This T cell receptor beta chain was observed in a study of metastatic and nonmetastatic thyroid tumors. Among the patients, none had received any treatment before thyroid surgery. TCRdb re-called the PCR reads through MiXCR. The data show around 10,000 clones, roughly 30% seen once. Trimming left V 6 bases short and J 1 base short, with 16 bases between. From germline, CDR1 is MNHEY and CDR2 SVGAGI. There are 15 residues in the CDR3. The sample was tumor tissue. The J gene is TRBJ2-7, the V gene TRBV6-5; D is undetermined. The receptor was derived from a female donor with papillary thyroid cancer or a benign thyroid nodule (not recorded which). Some clones in this sample may be carry-over from other donors' samples. CDR3 loop: CASSLRSEGSYEQYF. CDR3 nucleotides: TGTGCCAGCAGCTTACGGTCCGAAGGGTCCTACGAGCAGTACTTC.